This is a list of T cell receptor beta chains from one sample in a study of T cell responses to AZD1222 COVID-19 vaccine. Here immunoSEQ multiplex PCR was the method, and the copy in TCRdb shows in-frame clones only, minus some. The profile shows fewer than 150,000 clones, 90% to 95% of them singletons. The input for sequencing was peripheral blood, taken on day 0 of AZD1222 vaccination. The receptors originated from an adult in good health. Each CDR3 is given with its conserved first and last residue. D genes are given only for firm matches. Clone size is stated in some rows and not others, as once, few, many or a class when expanded.

size | J | V | D | CDR3 | DNA
. | TRBJ2-7 | TRBV11-2 | TRBD1 | CASSYRGARISYEQYF | TGTGCCAGCAGCTACAGGGGCGCCAGGATCTCCTACGAGCAGTACTTC
. | TRBJ1-4 | TRBV19 | . | CASSSPGTSLEKLFF | TGTGCCAGTAGTTCCCCCGGGACCTCGTTGGAAAAACTGTTTTTT
. | TRBJ2-7 | TRBV5-4 | TRBD1 | CASSRQGGNEQYF | TGTGCCAGCAGCCGACAGGGGGGCAACGAGCAGTACTTC
. | TRBJ1-1 | TRBV5-1 | TRBD1 | CASSSGGTGRKNTEAFF | TGCGCCAGCAGCTCAGGGGGGACAGGGCGCAAGAACACTGAAGCTTTCTTT
once | TRBJ2-7 | TRBV4-3 | . | CASSQDMAGTMAYEQYF | TGCGCCAGCAGCCAAGATATGGCCGGGACAATGGCCTACGAGCAGTACTTC
. | TRBJ2-4 | TRBV6-2/TRBV6-3 | TRBD2 | CASSTGGVAKNIQYF | TGTGCCAGCAGTACCGGGGGGGTGGCCAAAAACATTCAGTACTTC
once | TRBJ1-2 | TRBV30 | . | CAWSVSRAEYGYTF | TGTGCCTGGAGTGTAAGTCGGGCAGAATATGGCTACACCTTC
once | TRBJ2-3 | TRBV5-4 | . | CASSHTDTQYF | TGTGCCAGCAGCCACACAGATACGCAGTATTTT
. | TRBJ2-7 | TRBV4-2 | TRBD2 | CASSQERRLAGTSYEQYF | TGTGCCAGCAGCCAAGAGAGGAGACTAGCGGGGACCTCCTACGAGCAGTACTTC
. | TRBJ1-5 | TRBV6-1 | . | CASSEKRGFGNQPQHF | TGTGCCAGCAGTGAAAAGCGTGGGTTCGGGAATCAGCCCCAGCATTTT
. | TRBJ1-6 | TRBV19 | TRBD1 | CASSSTGGPNSPLHF | TGTGCCAGTAGTTCAACAGGGGGCCCGAATTCACCCCTCCACTTT
. | TRBJ1-2 | TRBV7-2 | . | CASSGGVYGYTF | TGTGCCAGCAGCGGGGGCGTCTATGGCTACACCTTC
. | TRBJ2-1 | TRBV19 | TRBD1 | CASSDRDSYNEQFF | TGTGCCAGTTCGGACCGGGACAGCTACAATGAGCAGTTCTTC
. | TRBJ1-5 | TRBV6-1 | TRBD1 | CASSESLRGQLPSNRNQPQHF | TGTGCCAGCAGTGAAAGTCTTAGGGGACAGCTTCCTTCCAATCGCAATCAGCCCCAGCATTTT
. | TRBJ2-2 | TRBV4-3 | . | CASSQIRSRELFF | TGCGCCAGCAGCCAAATCCGGAGTCGGGAGCTGTTTTTT